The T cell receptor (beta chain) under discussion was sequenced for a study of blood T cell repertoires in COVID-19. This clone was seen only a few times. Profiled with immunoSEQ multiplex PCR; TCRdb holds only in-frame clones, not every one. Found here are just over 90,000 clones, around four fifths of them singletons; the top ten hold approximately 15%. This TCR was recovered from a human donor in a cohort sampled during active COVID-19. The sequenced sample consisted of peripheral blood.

In DNA form, the CDR3 reads TGTGCCGGAGGGACAGGGAGGTCCAGCGAGCAGTACTTC. It yields the protein CAGGTGRSSEQYF. V gene TRBV2 combines with J gene TRBJ2-7, with 9 bases aligning to TRBD1. The CDR3 spans 13 residues. Trimming took 11 bases from V and 6 from J; bases not matched to a gene: 11. CDR1 is SNHLY and CDR2 is FYNNEI in the germline V gene.